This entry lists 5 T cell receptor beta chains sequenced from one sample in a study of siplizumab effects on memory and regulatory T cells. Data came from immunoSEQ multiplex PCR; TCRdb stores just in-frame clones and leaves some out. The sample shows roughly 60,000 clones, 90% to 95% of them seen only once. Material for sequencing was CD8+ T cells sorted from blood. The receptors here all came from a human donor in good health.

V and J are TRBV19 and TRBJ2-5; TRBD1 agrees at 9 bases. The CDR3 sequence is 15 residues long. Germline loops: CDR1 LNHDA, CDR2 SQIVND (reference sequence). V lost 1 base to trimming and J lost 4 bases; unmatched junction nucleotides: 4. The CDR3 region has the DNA TGTGCCAGTAGTATAGGGACAGGGGTAGGAGAGACCCAGTACTTC. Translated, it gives CASSIGTGVGETQYF.

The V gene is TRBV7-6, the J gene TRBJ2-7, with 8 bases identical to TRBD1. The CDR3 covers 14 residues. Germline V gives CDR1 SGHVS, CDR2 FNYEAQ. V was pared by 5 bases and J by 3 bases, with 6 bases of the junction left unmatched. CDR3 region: CASSLRQGIYEQYF. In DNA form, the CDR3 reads TGTGCCAGCAGCCTGCGACAGGGGATCTACGAGCAGTACTTC.

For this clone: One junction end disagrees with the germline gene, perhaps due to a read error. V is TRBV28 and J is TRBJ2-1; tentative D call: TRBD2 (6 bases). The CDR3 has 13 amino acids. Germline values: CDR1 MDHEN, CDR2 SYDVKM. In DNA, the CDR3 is TGTGCCAGCGCCAGGGACTCTTACAATGAGCAGCTCTTC. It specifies CASARDSYNEQLF.

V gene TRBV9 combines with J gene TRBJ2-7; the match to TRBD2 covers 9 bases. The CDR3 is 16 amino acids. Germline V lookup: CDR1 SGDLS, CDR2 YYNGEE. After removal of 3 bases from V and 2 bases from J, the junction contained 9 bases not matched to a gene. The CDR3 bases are TGTGCCAGCAGCGAGGAGGCTTTAGCGGGGGCCTACGAGCAGTACTTC. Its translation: CASSEEALAGAYEQYF.

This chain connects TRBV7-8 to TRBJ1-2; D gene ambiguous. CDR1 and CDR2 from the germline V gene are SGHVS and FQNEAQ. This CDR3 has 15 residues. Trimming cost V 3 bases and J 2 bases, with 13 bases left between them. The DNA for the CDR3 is TGTGCCAGCAGCTTTGCTATTACGGACAACTATGGCTACACCTTC. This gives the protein CASSFAITDNYGYTF.